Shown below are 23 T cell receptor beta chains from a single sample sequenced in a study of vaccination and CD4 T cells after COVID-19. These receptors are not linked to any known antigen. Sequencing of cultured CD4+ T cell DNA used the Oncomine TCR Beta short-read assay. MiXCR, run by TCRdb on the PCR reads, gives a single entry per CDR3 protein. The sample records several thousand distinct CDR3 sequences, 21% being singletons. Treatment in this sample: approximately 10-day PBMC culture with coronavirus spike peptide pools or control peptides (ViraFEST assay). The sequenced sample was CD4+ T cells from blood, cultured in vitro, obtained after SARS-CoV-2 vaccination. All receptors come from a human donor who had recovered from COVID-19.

The CDR3 loop is CASSQTGGPRQPQHF. The CDR3 nucleotides are TGTGCCAGCAGCCAGACAGGGGGCCCGAGGCAGCCCCAGCATTTT. This chain connects TRBV7-7 to TRBJ1-5; TRBD1 aligns across 10 bases. V trimming: 5 bases; J trimming: 7 bases; junction bases outside the gene matches: 8. The CDR3 loop spans 15 amino acids. In germline, CDR1 is SSHAT, CDR2 FNYEAQ (reference sequence).

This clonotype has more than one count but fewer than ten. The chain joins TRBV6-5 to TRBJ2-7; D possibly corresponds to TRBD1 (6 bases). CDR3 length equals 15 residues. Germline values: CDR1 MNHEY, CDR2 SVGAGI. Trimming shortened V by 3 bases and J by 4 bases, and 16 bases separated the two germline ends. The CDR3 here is CASSYFPQGTYEQYF. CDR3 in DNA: TGTGCCAGCAGTTATTTTCCACAGGGAACGTACGAGCAGTACTTC.

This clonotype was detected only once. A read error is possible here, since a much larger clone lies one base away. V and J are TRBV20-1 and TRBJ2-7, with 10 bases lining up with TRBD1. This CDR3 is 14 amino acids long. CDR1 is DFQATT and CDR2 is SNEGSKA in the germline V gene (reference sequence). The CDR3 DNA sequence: TGCAGTGCCCGAAGGGGACAGGGGAACTACGGGCAGTACTTC. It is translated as CSARRGQGNYGQYF.

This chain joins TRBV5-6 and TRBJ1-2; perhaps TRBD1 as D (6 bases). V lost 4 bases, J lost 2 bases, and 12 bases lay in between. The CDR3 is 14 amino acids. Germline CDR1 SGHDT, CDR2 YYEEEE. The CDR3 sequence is CASSIRGLNYGYTF. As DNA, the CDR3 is TGTGCCAGCAGCATCAGGGGCCTCAACTATGGCTACACCTTC. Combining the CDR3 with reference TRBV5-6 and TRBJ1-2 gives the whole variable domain DAGVTQSPTHLIKTRGQQVTLRCSPKSGHDTVSWYQQALGQGPQFIFQYYEEEERQRGNFPDRFSGHQFPNYSSELNVNALLLGDSALYLCASSIRGLNYGYTFGSGTRLTVV.

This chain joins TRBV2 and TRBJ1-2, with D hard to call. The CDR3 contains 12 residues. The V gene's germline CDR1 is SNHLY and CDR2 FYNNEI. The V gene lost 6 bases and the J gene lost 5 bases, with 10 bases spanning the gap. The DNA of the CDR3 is TGTGCCAGCAGGGAGAGGTCTTATGGCTACACCTTC. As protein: CASRERSYGYTF.

Here the CDR3 reads CASTPMGGGTDTQYF. Here the CDR3 DNA reads TGTGCCAGCACCCCCATGGGGGGTGGCACAGATACGCAGTATTTT. The chain has TRBV6-2 or TRBV6-3 and TRBJ2-3; possibly TRBD2 for D (6 bases). Germline V gene sequence: CDR1 MNHEY, CDR2 SVGEGT. V dropped 7 bases and J dropped 1 base, with 15 bases sitting between them. This CDR3 region has 15 residues.

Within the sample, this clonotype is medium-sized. The CDR3 DNA reads TGCAGCGTTGCAGGCGGTGGGGGCGAGCAGTACTTC. Translation gives CSVAGGGGEQYF. The V and J genes are TRBV29-1 and TRBJ2-7; possibly TRBD1 or TRBD2 for D (5 bases each). The CDR3 is 12 residues long. The V gene's germline CDR1 is SQVTM and CDR2 ANQGSEA. Trimming removed 4 bases at V and 6 bases at J, with 13 bases between.

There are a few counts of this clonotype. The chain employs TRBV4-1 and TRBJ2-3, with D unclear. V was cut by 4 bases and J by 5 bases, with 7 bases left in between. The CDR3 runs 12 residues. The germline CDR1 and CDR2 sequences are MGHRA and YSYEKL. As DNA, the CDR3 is TGCGCCAGCAGCCCCGGAGAAGATACGCAGTATTTT. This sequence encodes CASSPGEDTQYF.

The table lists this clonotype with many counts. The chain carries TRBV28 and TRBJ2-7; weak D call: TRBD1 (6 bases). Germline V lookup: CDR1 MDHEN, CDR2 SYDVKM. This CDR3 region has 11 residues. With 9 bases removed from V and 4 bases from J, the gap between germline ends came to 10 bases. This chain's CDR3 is CASRTAYEQYF. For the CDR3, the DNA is TGTGCCAGTAGGACAGCGTACGAGCAGTACTTC.

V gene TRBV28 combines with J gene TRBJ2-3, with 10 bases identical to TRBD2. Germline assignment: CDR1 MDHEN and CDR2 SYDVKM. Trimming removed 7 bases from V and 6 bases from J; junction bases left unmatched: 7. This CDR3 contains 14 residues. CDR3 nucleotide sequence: TGTGCCAGCAAAAGCGGGGGGGCCGGCGATACGCAGTATTTT. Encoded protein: CASKSGGAGDTQYF.

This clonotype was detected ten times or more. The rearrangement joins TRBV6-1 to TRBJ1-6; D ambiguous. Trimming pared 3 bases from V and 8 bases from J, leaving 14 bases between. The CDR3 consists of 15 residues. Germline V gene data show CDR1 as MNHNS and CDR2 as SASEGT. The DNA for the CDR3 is TGTGCCAGCAGTGACCCGGGAAAGGGCCATTCACCCCTCCACTTT. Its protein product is CASSDPGKGHSPLHF.

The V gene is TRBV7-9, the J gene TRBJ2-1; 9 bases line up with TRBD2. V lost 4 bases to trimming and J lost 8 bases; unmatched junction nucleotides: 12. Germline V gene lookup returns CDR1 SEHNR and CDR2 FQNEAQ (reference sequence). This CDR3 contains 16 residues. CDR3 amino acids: CASSSLGTSTDYEQFF. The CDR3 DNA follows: TGTGCCAGCAGCTCCCTCGGGACTAGCACGGATTATGAGCAGTTCTTC.

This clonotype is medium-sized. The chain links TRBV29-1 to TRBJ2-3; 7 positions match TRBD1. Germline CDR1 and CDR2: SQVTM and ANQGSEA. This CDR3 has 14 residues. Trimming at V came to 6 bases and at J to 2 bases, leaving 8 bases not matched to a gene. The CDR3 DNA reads TGCAGCGTCCAAGCAGGGGGTAACACAGATACGCAGTATTTT. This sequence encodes CSVQAGGNTDTQYF.

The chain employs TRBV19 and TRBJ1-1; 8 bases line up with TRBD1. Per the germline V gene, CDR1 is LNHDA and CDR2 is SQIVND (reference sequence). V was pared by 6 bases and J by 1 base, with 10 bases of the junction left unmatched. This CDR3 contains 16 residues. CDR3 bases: TGTGCCAGTAGCCGTCAGATTGGGACAGGGAACACTGAAGCTTTCTTT. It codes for CASSRQIGTGNTEAFF. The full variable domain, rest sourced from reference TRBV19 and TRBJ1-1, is DGGITQSPKYLFRKEGQNVTLSCEQNLNHDAMYWYRQDPGQGLRLIYYSQIVNDFQKGDIAEGYSVSREKKESFPLTVTSAQKNPTAFYLCASSRQIGTGNTEAFFGQGTRLTVV.

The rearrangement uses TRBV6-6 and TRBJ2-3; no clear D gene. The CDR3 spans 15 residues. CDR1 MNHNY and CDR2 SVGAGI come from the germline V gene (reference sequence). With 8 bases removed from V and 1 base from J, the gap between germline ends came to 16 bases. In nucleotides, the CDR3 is TGTGCCAGCGGACCGAGAGAGAAGGGCACAGATACGCAGTATTTT. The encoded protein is CASGPREKGTDTQYF.

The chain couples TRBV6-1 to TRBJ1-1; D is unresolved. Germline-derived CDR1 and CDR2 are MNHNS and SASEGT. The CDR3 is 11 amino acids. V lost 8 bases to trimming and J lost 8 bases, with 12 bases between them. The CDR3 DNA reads TGTGCCAGCTGGGCCTCAAGGGAAGCTTTCTTT. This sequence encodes CASWASREAFF.

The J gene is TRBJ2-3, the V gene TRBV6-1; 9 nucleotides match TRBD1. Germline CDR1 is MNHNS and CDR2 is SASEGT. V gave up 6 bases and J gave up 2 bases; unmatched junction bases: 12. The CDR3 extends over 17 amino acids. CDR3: CASSDDGTGRDTDTQYF. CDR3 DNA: TGTGCCAGCAGCGACGACGGGACAGGGAGGGACACAGATACGCAGTATTTT.

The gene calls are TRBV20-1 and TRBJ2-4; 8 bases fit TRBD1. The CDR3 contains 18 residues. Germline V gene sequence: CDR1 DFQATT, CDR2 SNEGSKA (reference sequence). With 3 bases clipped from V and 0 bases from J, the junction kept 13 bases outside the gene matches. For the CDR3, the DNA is TGCAGTGCTAGTGTGACAGGGGCCCCGAAGGTAGCCAAAAACATTCAGTACTTC. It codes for CSASVTGAPKVAKNIQYF.

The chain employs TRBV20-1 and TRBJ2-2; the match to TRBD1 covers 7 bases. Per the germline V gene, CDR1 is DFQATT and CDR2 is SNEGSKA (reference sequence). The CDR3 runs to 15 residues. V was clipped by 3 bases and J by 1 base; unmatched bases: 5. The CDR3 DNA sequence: TGCAGTGCTAGGAGGAGACAGGGGAACACCGGGGAGCTGTTTTTT. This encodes CSARRRQGNTGELFF.

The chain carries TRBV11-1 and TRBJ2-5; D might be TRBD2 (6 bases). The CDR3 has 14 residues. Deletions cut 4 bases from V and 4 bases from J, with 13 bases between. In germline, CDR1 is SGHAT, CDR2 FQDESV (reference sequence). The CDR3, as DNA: TGTGCCAGCAGCTCCACCCAGGGAGGAGAGACCCAGTACTTC. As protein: CASSSTQGGETQYF. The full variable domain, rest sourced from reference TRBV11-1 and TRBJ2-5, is EAEVAQSPRYKITEKSQAVAFWCDPISGHATLYWYRQILGQGPELLVQFQDESVVDDSQLPKDRFSAERLKGVDSTLKIQPAELGDSAMYLCASSSTQGGETQYFGPGTRLLVL.

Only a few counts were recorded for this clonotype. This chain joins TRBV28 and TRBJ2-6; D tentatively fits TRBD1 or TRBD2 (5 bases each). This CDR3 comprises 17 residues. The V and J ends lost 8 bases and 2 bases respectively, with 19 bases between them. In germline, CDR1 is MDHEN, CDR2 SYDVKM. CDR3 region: CASQGRGTLAGANVLTF. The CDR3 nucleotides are TGTGCCAGCCAGGGACGGGGAACCTTGGCTGGGGCCAACGTCCTGACTTTC.

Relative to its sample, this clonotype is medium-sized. The CDR3 nucleotides read TGCAGTGCTAAGAAGCAGGGCCTAGCCAATCAGCCCCAGCATTTT. This sequence encodes CSAKKQGLANQPQHF. The chain uses TRBV20-1 and TRBJ1-5, with TRBD1 as a possible D gene (5 bases). V shed 4 bases and J shed 3 bases, with 16 bases lying between them. From germline, CDR1 is DFQATT and CDR2 SNEGSKA (reference sequence). The CDR3 length is 15 residues.

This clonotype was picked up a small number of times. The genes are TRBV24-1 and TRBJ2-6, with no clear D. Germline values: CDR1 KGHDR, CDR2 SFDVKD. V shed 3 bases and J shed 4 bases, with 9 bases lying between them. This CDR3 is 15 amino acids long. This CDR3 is CATSDDSVGANVLTF. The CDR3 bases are TGTGCCACCAGTGATGATTCGGTCGGGGCCAACGTCCTGACTTTC.